Listed below are T cell receptor beta chains from one sample, sequenced in a study of OX40 agonist ivuxolimab in advanced cancers. The data were produced by immunoSEQ multiplex PCR, yet TCRdb's version contains in-frame clones alone and is incomplete. The sample has 150,000 to 190,000 clones, 90% to 95% seen once. The sample in question was CD4+ or CD8+ T cells sorted from blood, obtained in a trial of the OX40 agonist ivuxolimab. These receptors originate from an adult with an advanced solid tumor such as melanoma, head and neck, liver or kidney cancer. Each CDR3 is given with its conserved first and last residue. Fields, in order: clone size, J gene, D gene, V gene, CDR3 protein, CDR3 DNA. D genes are given only for firm matches. Expanded clones are given a class, and other clones once, few, many or no size at all.

NA | TRBJ1-1 | NA | TRBV30 | CAWSVRRGDAFF | TGTGCCTGGAGTGTACGCCGCGGGGATGCTTTCTTT
once | TRBJ1-1 | NA | TRBV5-4 | CASSLSMNTEAFF | TGTGCCAGCAGCTTGTCTATGAACACTGAAGCTTTCTTT
NA | TRBJ1-1 | NA | TRBV5-6 | CASSLLIAIAGTEAFF | TGTGCCAGCAGCTTGTTAATCGCCATCGCAGGCACTGAAGCTTTCTTT
NA | TRBJ2-1 | TRBD2 | TRBV7-2 | CASSRTSGAGNEQFF | TGTGCCAGCAGCCGAACTAGCGGGGCAGGAAATGAGCAGTTCTTC
NA | TRBJ1-2 | NA | TRBV10-3 | CAISPQGLPYGYTF | TGTGCCATCAGTCCTCAGGGCCTCCCCTATGGCTACACCTTC
NA | TRBJ2-7 | TRBD2 | TRBV6-1 | CASPTSGGDEQYF | TGTGCCTCCCCGACTAGCGGGGGGGACGAGCAGTACTTC
once | TRBJ1-1 | NA | TRBV27 | CASSSNFQGIGTEAFF | TGTGCCAGCAGCTCCAACTTTCAGGGGATTGGAACTGAAGCTTTCTTT
NA | TRBJ2-1 | NA | TRBV7-3 | CASSSQTNNEQFF | TGTGCCAGCAGCTCCCAGACCAACAATGAGCAGTTCTTC
NA | TRBJ2-7 | NA | TRBV7-6 | CASSLRELGTLGADEQYF | TGTGCCAGCAGCTTAAGGGAATTGGGTACCTTAGGAGCGGACGAGCAGTACTTC
NA | TRBJ2-7 | TRBD2 | TRBV7-2 | CASSLAGVAGDTEQYF | TGTGCCAGCAGCTTAGCTGGGGTAGCGGGAGACACCGAGCAGTACTTC
NA | TRBJ2-4 | NA | TRBV7-9 | CASSSRQERNIQYF | TGTGCCAGCAGCTCCCGACAGGAGAGGAACATTCAGTACTTC
NA | TRBJ2-7 | TRBD1 | TRBV19 | CASSKRDRAGYEQYF | TGTGCCAGTAGTAAGCGGGACAGGGCGGGCTACGAGCAGTACTTC
NA | TRBJ2-7 | NA | TRBV15 | CATSRGLEAYEQYF | TGTGCCACCAGCAGAGGTCTGGAAGCCTACGAGCAGTACTTC
NA | TRBJ2-7 | TRBD1 | TRBV7-2 | CASSPRTGREQYF | TGTGCCAGCAGCCCTCGGACAGGGAGGGAGCAGTACTTC
NA | TRBJ2-4 | TRBD2 | TRBV18 | CASSPAGGRNIQYF | TGTGCCAGCTCACCGGCGGGGGGAAGAAACATTCAGTACTTC
NA | TRBJ1-2 | TRBD1 | TRBV19 | CASDYTGVSGGYTF | TGTGCCAGTGATTATACAGGGGTGTCAGGTGGCTACACCTTC
NA | TRBJ2-3 | NA | TRBV5-6 | CASSLFREATDTQYF | TGTGCCAGCAGCTTATTCAGGGAGGCCACAGATACGCAGTATTTT
NA | TRBJ1-2 | NA | TRBV4-3 | CASSQDRAGWRGYTF | TGCGCCAGCAGCCAAGATCGTGCAGGGTGGAGGGGCTACACCTTC
NA | TRBJ1-1 | NA | TRBV5-4 | CASSPKENTEAFF | TGTGCCAGCAGCCCGAAGGAGAACACTGAAGCTTTCTTT
NA | TRBJ1-2 | NA | TRBV27 | CASSLSGGRYTF | TGTGCCAGCAGTTTATCGGGGGGTCGCTACACCTTC
NA | TRBJ2-7 | TRBD1 | TRBV19 | CASSARDRISYEQYF | TGTGCCAGTAGTGCCCGGGACAGAATCTCCTACGAGCAGTACTTC
NA | TRBJ2-3 | NA | TRBV7-8 | CASSLAELGPDTQYF | TGTGCCAGCAGCTTAGCGGAATTGGGGCCAGATACGCAGTATTTT
NA | TRBJ1-3 | NA | TRBV7-9 | CASSLMSSGNTIYF | TGTGCCAGCAGCTTAATGTCGTCTGGAAACACCATATATTTT
NA | TRBJ2-5 | NA | TRBV9 | CASSLSGVLGETQYF | TGTGCCAGCAGCCTGTCGGGGGTCCTTGGAGAGACCCAGTACTTC
NA | TRBJ2-1 | TRBD2 | TRBV6-5 | CASSPSGRSYNEQFF | TGTGCCAGCAGCCCTAGCGGACGCTCCTACAATGAGCAGTTCTTC
NA | TRBJ1-2 | TRBD1 | TRBV7-2 | CASSAGQMSYGYTF | TGTGCCAGCAGCGCGGGACAGATGTCCTATGGCTACACCTTC